The clone carrying this TCR beta chain occurred many times. Its antigen remains unknown. The TCR beta profiling, which covered VDJ combination and CDR3 sequence, was carried out using genomic DNA as the template. TCRdb itself ran the reads through MiXCR, one entry per CDR3 protein. The table lists roughly 180,000 distinct CDR3 sequences, roughly 64% of them singletons. These data are taken from a study of CD8+CD57+ T cells in acquired aplastic anemia. Study in general: The DNA of sorted CD4+ and CD8+ cells averaged 3.2 ug. Study-level points and caveats: Fewer than 35 CD8+ CDR3 sequences occurred in both the patients and the controls. With respect to CD8+ Simpson's diversity, patients and controls did not differ significantly.

The germline V and J ends were trimmed by 2 bases and 8 bases, with 21 bases remaining between them. Germline-derived CDR1 and CDR2 are MNHEY and SVGAGI. The CDR3 loop spans 17 amino acids. Sequencing input: sorted CD4+, CD8+, or CD8+CD57+ T cells (not recorded which) from PBMCs. The chain joins TRBV6-5 to TRBJ1-4; tentatively, D is TRBD1 (5 bases). The TCR comes from a human donor with severe aplastic anemia or a healthy control (not recorded which). Here the CDR3 reads CASSYGGSPSPWEKLFF. The CDR3 nucleotides are TGTGCCAGCAGTTACGGGGGGAGCCCGTCCCCTTGGGAAAAACTGTTTTTT.